This TCR beta chain was identified in a study of identical twins. Unique molecular identifiers were present on cDNA, and template switching added a universal primer site. TCRdb called the 5' RACE reads again in MiXCR, with one record for every CDR3 protein. Found here are around 240,000 distinct CDR3 sequences, approximately 10% of them singletons; the top ten hold 9% to 10%. General study results and limits: Donors were not followed over many years; analysis was cross-sectional. Within beta out-of-frame sequences, the excess sharing observed between twins was weaker. Researchers caution that invariant MAIT and iNKT cells could partly confound zero-insertion analyses.

Comments on this clonotype: The antigen is not known.

V was pared by 0 bases and J by 11 bases, with 16 bases between. The length of the CDR3 is 15 residues. Germline CDR1 LGHNA, CDR2 YNFKEQ. The sample taken for sequencing was memory T cells sorted from blood. The sequence came from a man aged 50 or older in good health. The chain combines TRBV4-2 with TRBJ2-2; D unresolved. The CDR3 loop reads CASSQDALWRGELFF. The DNA of the CDR3 is TGTGCCAGCAGCCAAGATGCCCTATGGAGAGGCGAGCTGTTTTTT.